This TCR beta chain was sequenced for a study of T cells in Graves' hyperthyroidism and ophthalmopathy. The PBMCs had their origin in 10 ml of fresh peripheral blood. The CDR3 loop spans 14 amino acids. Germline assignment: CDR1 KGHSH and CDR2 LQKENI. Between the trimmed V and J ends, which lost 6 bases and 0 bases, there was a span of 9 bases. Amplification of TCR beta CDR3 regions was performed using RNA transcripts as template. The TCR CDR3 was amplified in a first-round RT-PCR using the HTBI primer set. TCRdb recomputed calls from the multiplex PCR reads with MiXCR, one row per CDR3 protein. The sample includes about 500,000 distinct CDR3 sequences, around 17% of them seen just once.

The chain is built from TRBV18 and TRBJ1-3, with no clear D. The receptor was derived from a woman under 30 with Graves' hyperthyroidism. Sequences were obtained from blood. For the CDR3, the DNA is TGTGCCAGCTCCCCGCCCCTCTCTGGAAACACCATATATTTT. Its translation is CASSPPLSGNTIYF. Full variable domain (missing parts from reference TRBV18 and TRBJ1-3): NAGVMQNPRHLVRRRGQEARLRCSPMKGHSHVYWYRQLPEEGLKFMVYLQKENIIDESGMPKERFSAEFPKEGPSILRIQQVVRGDSAAYFCASSPPLSGNTIYFGEGSWLTVV.